This is a list of T cell receptor beta chains from one sample in a study of T-cell memory formation after mild COVID-19. TCRdb itself ran the 5' RACE reads through MiXCR, one entry per CDR3 protein. In the table there are approximately 400,000 distinct CDR3 sequences, around 17% of which are singletons. Sequenced: PBMCs or a T cell subset sorted from them (not recorded which). The origin of the receptors is a man between 18 and 35 years old who had mild COVID-19 (a few samples of this study predate the infection). Cell type and time point are not known. CDR3s include the opening cysteine and the closing phenylalanine or tryptophan. The D gene is left open where the match is weak. The size entry is marked missing in some rows and otherwise reads once, few, many or a size class.

J gene: TRBJ1-6; V gene: TRBV7-2; D gene: -; clone size: few; CDR3 DNA: TGTGCCAGCAGCCGCGGGGTGTACTCACCCCTCCACTTT; CDR3 protein: CASSRGVYSPLHF
J gene: TRBJ2-3; V gene: TRBV19; D gene: -; clone size: few; CDR3 DNA: TGTGCCAGTAGTCAGGAAGGAGCTCGAGGCACAGATACGCAGTATTTT; CDR3 protein: CASSQEGARGTDTQYF
J gene: TRBJ1-1; V gene: TRBV11-3; D gene: TRBD1; clone size: -; CDR3 DNA: TGTGCCAGCGCCTTGACAGGGGGGACTGAAGCTTTCTTT; CDR3 protein: CASALTGGTEAFF
J gene: TRBJ2-3; V gene: TRBV5-1; D gene: TRBD2; clone size: -; CDR3 DNA: TGCGCCAGCAGGGGCGGGGGGGGCCCAGATACGCAGTATTTT; CDR3 protein: CASRGGGGPDTQYF
J gene: TRBJ2-3; V gene: TRBV5-1; D gene: TRBD2; clone size: few; CDR3 DNA: TGCGCCAGCAGTCAGGGAAGCGGGGGGGCCGCTACGCAGTATTTT; CDR3 protein: CASSQGSGGAATQYF
J gene: TRBJ2-4; V gene: TRBV7-2; D gene: TRBD2; clone size: -; CDR3 DNA: TGTGCCAGCAGCTTAGTGGCGGGGGTGATAGCCAAAAACATTCAGTACTTC; CDR3 protein: CASSLVAGVIAKNIQYF
J gene: TRBJ2-7; V gene: TRBV6-6; D gene: TRBD2; clone size: few; CDR3 DNA: TGTGCCAGCAGTTACCCGACTAGCGGCGAGCAGTACTTC; CDR3 protein: CASSYPTSGEQYF
J gene: TRBJ1-4; V gene: TRBV6-5; D gene: TRBD1; clone size: few; CDR3 DNA: TGTGCCAGCAGTTATTCAAGACAGGGGGTAAAACTGTTTTTT; CDR3 protein: CASSYSRQGVKLFF
J gene: TRBJ2-1; V gene: TRBV5-1; D gene: TRBD1; clone size: few; CDR3 DNA: TGCGCCAGCAGCGGCGGGACAGGGAGGCCCAATGAGCAGTTCTTC; CDR3 protein: CASSGGTGRPNEQFF
J gene: TRBJ2-1; V gene: TRBV18; D gene: -; clone size: -; CDR3 DNA: TGTGCCAGCTCACCATACATCCTAGCTCCTCCTCTACGGGATGAGCAGTTCTTC; CDR3 protein: CASSPYILAPPLRDEQFF
J gene: TRBJ1-5; V gene: TRBV5-8; D gene: TRBD1; clone size: -; CDR3 DNA: TGTGCCAGCAGCTCGGGGGACAGTAGCAATCAGCCCCAGCATTTT; CDR3 protein: CASSSGDSSNQPQHF
J gene: TRBJ1-2; V gene: TRBV7-2; D gene: -; clone size: -; CDR3 DNA: TGTGCCAGCAGGTTCCCGGGCAATCTTGTTACTGGCTACACCTTC; CDR3 protein: CASRFPGNLVTGYTF
J gene: TRBJ1-5; V gene: TRBV12-3/TRBV12-4; D gene: -; clone size: few; CDR3 DNA: TGTGCCAGCAGTTTCTTACCTGGCAATCAGCCCCAGCATTTT; CDR3 protein: CASSFLPGNQPQHF
J gene: TRBJ2-1; V gene: TRBV6-4; D gene: -; clone size: -; CDR3 DNA: TGTGCCAGCACCCACCCCCGGGGGACCTACAATGAGCAGTTCTTC; CDR3 protein: CASTHPRGTYNEQFF
J gene: TRBJ2-4; V gene: TRBV5-1; D gene: TRBD1; clone size: -; CDR3 DNA: TGCGCCAGCAGCCCTGGACAGGGGGCGCGAGTTTTAGACATTCAGTACTTC; CDR3 protein: CASSPGQGARVLDIQYF
J gene: TRBJ1-2; V gene: TRBV6-1; D gene: TRBD1; clone size: -; CDR3 DNA: TGTGCCAGCAGTGAATTTGGGACAGGGAGCTATGGCTACACCTTC; CDR3 protein: CASSEFGTGSYGYTF
J gene: TRBJ2-5; V gene: TRBV7-6; D gene: -; clone size: -; CDR3 DNA: TGTGCCAGCAGCTTAATCGATGGCCTCCAAGAGACCCAGTACTTC; CDR3 protein: CASSLIDGLQETQYF
J gene: TRBJ2-5; V gene: TRBV4-1; D gene: -; clone size: -; CDR3 DNA: TGCGCCAGCAGCCAAGAAAGGGGGGGGGAGACCCAGTACTTC; CDR3 protein: CASSQERGGETQYF
J gene: TRBJ1-2; V gene: TRBV14; D gene: -; clone size: -; CDR3 DNA: TGTGCCAGCAGCCAAGGTCATACAGGGCAATATGGCTACACCTTC; CDR3 protein: CASSQGHTGQYGYTF
J gene: TRBJ2-7; V gene: TRBV2; D gene: -; clone size: few; CDR3 DNA: TGTGCCAGCGGCGGGACGGTCAGCTCCTACGAGCAGTACTTC; CDR3 protein: CASGGTVSSYEQYF
J gene: TRBJ2-7; V gene: TRBV6-2/TRBV6-3; D gene: -; clone size: -; CDR3 DNA: TGTGCCAGCAGTTACTCGGGAGCGGTGGGGCAGTACTTC; CDR3 protein: CASSYSGAVGQYF
J gene: TRBJ2-5; V gene: TRBV7-2; D gene: TRBD2; clone size: few; CDR3 DNA: TGTGCCAGCGGCCGCGGGACTAGCGTGGAGACCCAGTACTTC; CDR3 protein: CASGRGTSVETQYF
J gene: TRBJ2-7; V gene: TRBV7-3; D gene: -; clone size: few; CDR3 DNA: TGTGCCAGCAGCTTACCCAAGTGGAGAAGCTCCTACGAGCAGTACTTC; CDR3 protein: CASSLPKWRSSYEQYF
J gene: TRBJ1-5; V gene: TRBV20-1; D gene: -; clone size: few; CDR3 DNA: TGCAGTGCTAGACGGCGCGACTACCAGCATTTT; CDR3 protein: CSARRRDYQHF
J gene: TRBJ2-3; V gene: TRBV6-1; D gene: -; clone size: once; CDR3 DNA: TGTGCCAGCAGTGAAGTATGGGGAGATACGCAGTATTTT; CDR3 protein: CASSEVWGDTQYF
J gene: TRBJ1-3; V gene: TRBV12-3/TRBV12-4; D gene: -; clone size: few; CDR3 DNA: TGTGCCAGCAGGCAACCTTTTGGGGGCTCTGGAAACACCATATATTTT; CDR3 protein: CASRQPFGGSGNTIYF
J gene: TRBJ1-6; V gene: TRBV6-5; D gene: TRBD1; clone size: -; CDR3 DNA: TGTGCCATCAGTTTAGAACCGGGACAGGGTGTATCACCCCTCCACTTT; CDR3 protein: CAISLEPGQGVSPLHF
J gene: TRBJ2-1; V gene: TRBV11-2; D gene: -; clone size: few; CDR3 DNA: TGTGCCAGCACGCTACTCACAGGGATAGTAAATGAGCAGTTCTTC; CDR3 protein: CASTLLTGIVNEQFF
J gene: TRBJ1-5; V gene: TRBV4-1; D gene: -; clone size: few; CDR3 DNA: TGCGCCAGCAGCCCACGTGAGGGATTCAATCAGCCCCAGCATTTT; CDR3 protein: CASSPREGFNQPQHF
J gene: TRBJ1-2; V gene: TRBV6-5; D gene: -; clone size: -; CDR3 DNA: TGTGCCAGCAGTAACCGCCCTAACTATGGCTACACCTTC; CDR3 protein: CASSNRPNYGYTF
J gene: TRBJ2-3; V gene: TRBV24-1; D gene: -; clone size: few; CDR3 DNA: TGTGCCACCAGTGATCCCCCCGGCGGCACAGATACGCAGTATTTT; CDR3 protein: CATSDPPGGTDTQYF
J gene: TRBJ2-3; V gene: TRBV7-9; D gene: -; clone size: few; CDR3 DNA: TGTGCCAGCAGCCCACGCTTGGGCCATGGCACAGATACGCAGTATTTT; CDR3 protein: CASSPRLGHGTDTQYF
J gene: TRBJ2-5; V gene: TRBV7-9; D gene: -; clone size: few; CDR3 DNA: TGTGCCAGCACCTTCCGCAACCCGGACAGAAGGAAAGAGACCCAGTACTTC; CDR3 protein: CASTFRNPDRRKETQYF
J gene: TRBJ2-2; V gene: TRBV7-9; D gene: -; clone size: -; CDR3 DNA: TGTGCCAGCAGCTTAACACTTAACACCGGGGAGCTGTTTTTT; CDR3 protein: CASSLTLNTGELFF